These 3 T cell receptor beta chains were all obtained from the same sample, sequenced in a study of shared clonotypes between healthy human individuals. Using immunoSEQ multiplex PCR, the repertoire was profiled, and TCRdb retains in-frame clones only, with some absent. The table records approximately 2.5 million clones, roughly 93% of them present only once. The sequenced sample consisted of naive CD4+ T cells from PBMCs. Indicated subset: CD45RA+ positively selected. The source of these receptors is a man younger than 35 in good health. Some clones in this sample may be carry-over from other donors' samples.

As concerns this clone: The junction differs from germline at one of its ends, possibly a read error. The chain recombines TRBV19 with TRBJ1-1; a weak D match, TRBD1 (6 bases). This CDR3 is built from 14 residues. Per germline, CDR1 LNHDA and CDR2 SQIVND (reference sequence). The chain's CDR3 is CASRIGGLNTEAFF. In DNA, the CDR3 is TGTGCCAGTAGAATAGGGGGATTGAACACTGAAGCTTTCTTT.

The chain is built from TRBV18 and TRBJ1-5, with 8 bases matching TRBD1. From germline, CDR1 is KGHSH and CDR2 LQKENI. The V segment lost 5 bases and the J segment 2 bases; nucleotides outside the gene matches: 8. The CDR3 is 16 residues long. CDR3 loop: CASSMDRAFGNQPQHF. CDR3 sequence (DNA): TGTGCCAGCTCAATGGACAGGGCATTCGGCAATCAGCCCCAGCATTTT.

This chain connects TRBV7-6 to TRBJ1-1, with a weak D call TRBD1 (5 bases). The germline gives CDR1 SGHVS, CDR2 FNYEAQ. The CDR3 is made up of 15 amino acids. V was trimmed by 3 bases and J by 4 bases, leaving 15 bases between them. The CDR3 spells CASSFKGVAATEAFF. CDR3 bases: TGTGCCAGCAGCTTTAAAGGGGTGGCGGCCACTGAAGCTTTCTTT.